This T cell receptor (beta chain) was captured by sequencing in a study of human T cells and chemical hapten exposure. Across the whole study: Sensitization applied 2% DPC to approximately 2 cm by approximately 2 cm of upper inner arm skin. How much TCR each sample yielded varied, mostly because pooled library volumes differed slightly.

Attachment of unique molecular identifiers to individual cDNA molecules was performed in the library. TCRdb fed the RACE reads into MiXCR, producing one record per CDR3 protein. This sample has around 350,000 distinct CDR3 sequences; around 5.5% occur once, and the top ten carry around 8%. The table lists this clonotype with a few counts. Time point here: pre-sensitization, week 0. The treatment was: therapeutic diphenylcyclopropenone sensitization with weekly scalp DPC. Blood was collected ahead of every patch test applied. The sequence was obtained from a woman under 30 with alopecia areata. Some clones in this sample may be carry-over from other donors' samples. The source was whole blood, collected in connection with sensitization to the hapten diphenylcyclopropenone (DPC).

This CDR3 reads CASSPEGPNTEAFF. As DNA, the CDR3 is TGTGCCAGCAGTCCGGAAGGGCCGAACACTGAAGCTTTCTTT. This chain uses TRBV2 with TRBJ1-1, with D unclear. With 5 bases removed from V and 1 base from J, the gap between germline ends came to 11 bases. Germline values: CDR1 SNHLY, CDR2 FYNNEI. CDR3 length equals 14 residues. The full variable domain, rest sourced from reference TRBV2 and TRBJ1-1, is EPEVTQTPSHQVTQMGQEVILRCVPISNHLYFYWYRQILGQKVEFLVSFYNNEISEKSEIFDDQFSVERPDGSNFTLKIRSTKLEDSAMYFCASSPEGPNTEAFFGQGTRLTVV.